A single sample gave rise to the 18 T cell receptor beta chains below, sequenced in a study of OX40 agonist ivuxolimab in advanced cancers. This table comes from immunoSEQ multiplex PCR, and its TCRdb copy is limited to in-frame clones, with some not included. The table has tens of thousands of clones, 90% seen once; the top ten hold around 2%. Sequenced here: CD4+ or CD8+ T cells sorted from blood, sampled in a trial of the OX40 agonist ivuxolimab. The origin of the receptors is an adult with an advanced solid tumor such as melanoma, head and neck, liver or kidney cancer.

This sequence joins TRBV28 and TRBJ2-7; tentatively, D is TRBD1 (5 bases). V lost 6 bases, J lost 3 bases, and 15 bases lay in between. The CDR3 consists of 14 residues. Germline CDR1 MDHEN, CDR2 SYDVKM. CDR3 loop: CASSPRQYIYEQYF. The CDR3 coding sequence is TGTGCCAGCAGCCCTCGACAGTATATCTACGAGCAGTACTTC.

This chain links TRBV5-1 with TRBJ2-5; TRBD1 agrees at 7 bases. The CDR3 runs to 14 residues. In germline, CDR1 is SGHRS, CDR2 YFSETQ. The V and J ends lost 3 bases and 3 bases, in that order; junction bases with no gene match: 5. The CDR3 loop is CASSSGTGEETQYF. Written as DNA, the CDR3 is TGCGCCAGCAGCTCAGGAACAGGGGAAGAGACCCAGTACTTC. Combining the CDR3 with reference TRBV5-1 and TRBJ2-5 gives the whole variable domain KAGVTQTPRYLIKTRGQQVTLSCSPISGHRSVSWYQQTPGQGLQFLFEYFSETQRNKGNFPGRFSGRQFSNSRSEMNVSTLELGDSALYLCASSSGTGEETQYFGPGTRLLVL.

This chain links TRBV4-3 with TRBJ2-6; a weak D match, TRBD1 (5 bases). Trimming pared 3 bases from V and 3 bases from J, leaving 18 bases between. Germline-derived CDR1 and CDR2 are LGHNA and YSLEER. The length of the CDR3 is 18 residues. In DNA form, the CDR3 reads TGCGCCAGCAGCCAGGGGCAGGGTGGGTTAGTTGGGGCCAACGTCCTGACTTTC. Amino acid sequence: CASSQGQGGLVGANVLTF.

V and J are TRBV7-2 and TRBJ2-6; D gene ambiguous. Germline values: CDR1 SGHTA, CDR2 FQGNSA. Trimming stripped 3 bases from V and 0 bases from J, with 6 bases between. The CDR3 sequence is 15 residues long. As DNA, the CDR3 is TGTGCCAGCAGCTTGGTAACCTCTGGGGCCAACGTCCTGACTTTC. It translates to CASSLVTSGANVLTF. Full variable domain (missing parts from reference TRBV7-2 and TRBJ2-6): GAGVSQSPSNKVTEKGKDVELRCDPISGHTALYWYRQSLGQGLEFLIYFQGNSAPDKSGLPSDRFSAERTGGSVSTLTIQRTQQEDSAVYLCASSLVTSGANVLTFGAGSRLTVL.

The genes are TRBV28 and TRBJ1-3; D is unresolved. The V and J ends lost 6 bases and 7 bases respectively, with 16 bases between them. Germline lookup yields CDR1 MDHEN and CDR2 SYDVKM. The CDR3 runs 14 residues. The CDR3 nucleotides are TGTGCCAGCAGATTCAATATTGCGGGCAACACCATATATTTT. Amino acids: CASRFNIAGNTIYF.

This rearrangement joins TRBV7-2 to TRBJ1-2, with a weak D call TRBD1 (5 bases). The germline V and J ends were trimmed by 8 bases and 4 bases, with 14 bases remaining between them. Looked up from germline, CDR1 is SGHTA and CDR2 is FQGNSA. The CDR3 is 13 residues long. CDR3 sequence reads: CASSYGGIYGYTF. The CDR3 DNA follows: TGTGCCAGCTCCTATGGGGGGATCTATGGCTACACCTTC.

The chain uses TRBV28 and TRBJ1-5; possible D gene TRBD1, 6 bases. Looked up from germline, CDR1 is MDHEN and CDR2 is SYDVKM. The CDR3 totals 17 residues. The ends were cut back, 6 bases at V and 7 bases at J, with 25 bases in the middle. CDR3 nucleotides: TGTGCCAGCAGGGAAAACGACCTGTGGGGGGCGCGACAGCCCCAGCATTTT. It codes for CASRENDLWGARQPQHF.

This clone appeared a single time. This chain links TRBV2 with TRBJ1-2; D is ambiguous. V lost 7 bases, J lost 0 bases, and 9 bases lay in between. The CDR3 loop spans 13 amino acids. Germline V gene data show CDR1 as SNHLY and CDR2 as FYNNEI. The CDR3 sequence: CASIPVANYGYTF. The CDR3 nucleotides read TGTGCCAGCATCCCAGTAGCTAACTATGGCTACACCTTC.

This clone came up a few times. This rearrangement joins TRBV28 to TRBJ2-1; TRBD2 matches at 13 bases. Germline V lookup: CDR1 MDHEN, CDR2 SYDVKM. V trimming: 7 bases; J trimming: 0 bases; junction bases outside the gene matches: 12. This CDR3 has 19 amino acids. The CDR3 DNA sequence: TGTGCCAGCATCCCGCTCCCGGGACTAGCGGGGAGCTCCTACAATGAGCAGTTCTTC. This encodes CASIPLPGLAGSSYNEQFF.

This sequence joins TRBV10-1 and TRBJ2-1; 7 bases map to TRBD1. The CDR3 totals 15 residues. Germline assignment: CDR1 WNHNN and CDR2 SYGVQD (reference sequence). Trimming removed 3 bases from V and 6 bases from J; junction bases left unmatched: 8. CDR3 bases: TGCGCCAGCAGTGATCCGGGACAGTGGATCAATGAGCAGTTCTTC. Translated: CASSDPGQWINEQFF.

V is TRBV19 and J is TRBJ1-5; D is undetermined. Trimming took off 6 bases at V and 7 bases at J, with 13 bases between the two ends. CDR3 size: 13 residues. CDR1 and CDR2 from the germline V gene are LNHDA and SQIVND (reference sequence). The CDR3 bases are TGTGCCAGTAGATCGGTCGAGGGACAGCCCCAGCATTTT. This sequence encodes CASRSVEGQPQHF.

The CDR3 loop reads CASSDGTSGFEQYF. The CDR3 nucleotides read TGCGCCAGCAGTGATGGGACTAGCGGGTTCGAGCAGTACTTC. V and J are TRBV10-2 and TRBJ2-7, with 12 nucleotides matching TRBD2. CDR1 is WSHSY and CDR2 is SAAADI in the germline V gene. The CDR3 sequence is 14 residues long. V lost 3 bases and J lost 6; bases outside the gene matches: 3.

This clone came up once. This chain links TRBV4-2 with TRBJ1-1, with D uncertain. Trimming pared 2 bases from V and 2 bases from J, leaving 0 bases between. Germline CDR1 is LGHNA and CDR2 is YNFKEQ. This CDR3 contains 11 residues. The CDR3 sequence: CASSQNTEAFF. Written as DNA, the CDR3 is TGTGCCAGCAGCCAAAACACTGAAGCTTTCTTT.

The chain has TRBV7-9 and TRBJ2-3, with TRBD2 matching over 9 bases. Per germline, CDR1 SEHNR and CDR2 FQNEAQ (reference sequence). V lost 0 bases to trimming and J lost 1 base; unmatched junction nucleotides: 5. The CDR3 has 17 amino acids. The CDR3 loop is CASSLARASGGTDTQYF. In DNA, the CDR3 is TGTGCCAGCAGCTTAGCGAGGGCTAGCGGGGGCACAGATACGCAGTATTTT.

The genes are TRBV5-6 and TRBJ1-2; D gene unclear. The CDR3 totals 15 residues. Between the trimmed V and J ends, which lost 5 bases and 8 bases, there was a span of 22 bases. Germline V gives CDR1 SGHDT, CDR2 YYEEEE. DNA of the CDR3: TGTGCCAGCAGGGTGAGGGAGGCGCAAATCGGGGGCTACACCTTC. It codes for CASRVREAQIGGYTF.

This sequence joins TRBV7-2 and TRBJ2-3; TRBD2 matches 8 bases. The ends lost 6 bases at V and 0 bases at J; junction bases unmatched: 8. The CDR3 sequence is 16 residues long. The germline gives CDR1 SGHTA, CDR2 FQGNSA. The CDR3 here is CASSFGAGASTDTQYF. The CDR3, as DNA: TGTGCCAGCAGTTTCGGAGCGGGAGCTAGCACAGATACGCAGTATTTT.

The chain uses TRBV7-2 and TRBJ1-3; D possibly corresponds to TRBD1 (6 bases). The CDR3 runs to 16 residues. Germline V gives CDR1 SGHTA, CDR2 FQGNSA. Trimming pared 5 bases from V and 0 bases from J, leaving 14 bases between. CDR3: CASSPRQAGSGNTIYF. DNA of the CDR3: TGTGCCAGCAGCCCTCGACAGGCCGGCTCTGGAAACACCATATATTTT.

The chain combines TRBV19 with TRBJ1-1; a weak D match, TRBD1 (6 bases). The CDR3 extends over 16 amino acids. Germline CDR1 LNHDA, CDR2 SQIVND (reference sequence). The V and J ends lost 4 bases and 2 bases respectively, with 17 bases between them. The CDR3 DNA reads as TGTGCCAGTAGTAGCCCATACAGGGTCGTAAACACTGAAGCTTTCTTT. Its protein product is CASSSPYRVVNTEAFF.